The 6 T cell receptor beta chains below all came from one sample that was sequenced in a study of regulatory T cells in long-lasting Graves disease. Building the TCR beta libraries relied on iRepertoire HTBI primers, and CDR3 regions underwent Arm-PCR. One entry per CDR3 protein results from TCRdb running MiXCR on the multiplex PCR reads. The table includes about 530,000 distinct CDR3 sequences, 15% to 20% detected once. Time point denoted: newly diagnosed GD, antithyroid drugs for less than 3 months. PBMC-derived RNA was used for the TCR library. This sample also belongs to another study, concerning T cells in Graves' hyperthyroidism and ophthalmopathy.

The specimen comprised peripheral blood mononuclear cells (PBMCs), sampled at new diagnosis, from a patient treated with antithyroid drugs. These receptors all come from a woman aged 35 to 59 with Graves disease.

This clonotype was counted many times. This chain connects TRBV11-2 to TRBJ2-7; TRBD2 agrees at 15 bases. The CDR3 is 19 amino acids. Per the germline V gene, CDR1 is SGHAT and CDR2 is FQNNGV. Germline trimming cut 4 bases from V and 2 bases from J; bases unmatched to any gene: 12. The CDR3 sequence: CASSSGGLAGGFPTYEQYF. The CDR3 region has the DNA TGTGCCAGCAGCTCAGGGGGACTAGCGGGGGGCTTCCCCACCTACGAGCAGTACTTC.

This clonotype was detected only a few times. V gene TRBV19 combines with J gene TRBJ1-1; possibly TRBD1 for D (5 bases). CDR3 length: 13 amino acids. Trimming took off 6 bases at V and 1 base at J, with 9 bases between the two ends. Germline values: CDR1 LNHDA, CDR2 SQIVND (reference sequence). CDR3 amino acids: CASRLGANTEAFF. Here the CDR3 DNA reads TGTGCCAGTAGGCTCGGGGCGAACACTGAAGCTTTCTTT.

This clonotype was observed a few times. This chain uses TRBV2 with TRBJ2-3; D might be TRBD1 (6 bases). The V gene's germline CDR1 is SNHLY and CDR2 FYNNEI. V was trimmed by 5 bases and J by 2 bases, leaving 11 bases between them. The CDR3 has 14 residues. This CDR3 is CASSRDTVTDTQYF. The DNA for the CDR3 is TGTGCCAGCAGTCGGGACACAGTCACAGATACGCAGTATTTT.

This clonotype has a count of ten or more. The chain uses TRBV7-2 and TRBJ1-1, with no clear D. V lost 6 bases and J 5 bases, leaving 13 bases between the germline ends. Germline CDR1 is SGHTA and CDR2 is FQGNSA. The CDR3 runs to 13 residues. CDR3 amino acids: CASRQPPGTEAFF. CDR3 nucleotide sequence: TGTGCCAGCAGGCAACCTCCGGGGACTGAAGCTTTCTTT.

There are many counts of this clonotype. V gene TRBV19 combines with J gene TRBJ1-1, with D uncertain. Trimming pared 5 bases from V and 1 base from J, leaving 11 bases between. Germline V gene data show CDR1 as LNHDA and CDR2 as SQIVND (reference sequence). CDR3 length: 14 amino acids. Here the CDR3 reads CASSLFRQNTEAFF. In DNA, the CDR3 is TGTGCCAGTAGTTTGTTCAGGCAGAACACTGAAGCTTTCTTT.

This clonotype has only one observation. With a much larger clone just one base away, this may be a read error. This rearrangement joins TRBV29-1 to TRBJ1-1; D is uncertain. This CDR3 region has 11 residues. Germline loops: CDR1 SQVTM, CDR2 ANQGSEA. Trimming removed 5 bases from V and 8 bases from J, with 12 bases in between. The DNA for the CDR3 is TGCAGCGTTTGGGGAGGGATCGAAGCTTTCTTT. It encodes CSVWGGIEAFF.